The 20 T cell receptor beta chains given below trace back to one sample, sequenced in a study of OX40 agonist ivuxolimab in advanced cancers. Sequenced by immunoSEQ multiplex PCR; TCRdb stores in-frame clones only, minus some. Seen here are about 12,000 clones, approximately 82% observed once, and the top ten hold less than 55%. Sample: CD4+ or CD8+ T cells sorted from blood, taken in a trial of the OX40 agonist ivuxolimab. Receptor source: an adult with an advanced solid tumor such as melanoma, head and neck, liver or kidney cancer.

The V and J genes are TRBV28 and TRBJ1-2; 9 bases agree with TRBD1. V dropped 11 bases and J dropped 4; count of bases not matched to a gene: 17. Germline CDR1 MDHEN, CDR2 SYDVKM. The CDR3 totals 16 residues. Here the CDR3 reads CASSRSQGQGIYGYTF. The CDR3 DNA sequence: TGTGCCTCATCCCGTTCCCAGGGACAGGGAATCTATGGCTACACCTTC.

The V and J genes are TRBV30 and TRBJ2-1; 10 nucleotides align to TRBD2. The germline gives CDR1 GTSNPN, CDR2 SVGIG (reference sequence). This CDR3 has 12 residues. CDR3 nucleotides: TGTGCTTTTCTAGCGGGAGAAAATGAGCAGTTCTTC. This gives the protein CAFLAGENEQFF.

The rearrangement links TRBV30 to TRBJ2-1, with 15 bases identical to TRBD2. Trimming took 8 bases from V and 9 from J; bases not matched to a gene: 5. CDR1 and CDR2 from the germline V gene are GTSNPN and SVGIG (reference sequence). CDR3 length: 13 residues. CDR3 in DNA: TGTGCCGGGGGACTAGCGGGAGGCGGTGAGCAGTTCTTC. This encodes CAGGLAGGGEQFF.

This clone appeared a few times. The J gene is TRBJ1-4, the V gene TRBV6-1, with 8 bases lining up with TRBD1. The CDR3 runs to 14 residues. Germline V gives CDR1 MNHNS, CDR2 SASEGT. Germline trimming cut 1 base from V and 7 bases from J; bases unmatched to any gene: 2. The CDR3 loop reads CASSEGTGSEKLFF. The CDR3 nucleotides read TGTGCCAGCAGTGAAGGGACAGGGAGTGAAAAACTGTTTTTT.

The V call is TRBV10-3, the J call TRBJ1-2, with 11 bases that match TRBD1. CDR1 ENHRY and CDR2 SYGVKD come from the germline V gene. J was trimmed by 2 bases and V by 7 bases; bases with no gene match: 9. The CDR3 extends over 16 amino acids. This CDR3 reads CAIKVAGQGANYGYTF. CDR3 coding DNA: TGTGCCATCAAGGTAGCAGGACAGGGGGCCAACTATGGCTACACCTTC.

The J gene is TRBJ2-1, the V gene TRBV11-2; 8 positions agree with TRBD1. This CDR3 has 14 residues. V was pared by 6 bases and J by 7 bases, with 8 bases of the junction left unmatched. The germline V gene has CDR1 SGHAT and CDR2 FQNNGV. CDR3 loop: CASRPGTGGNEQFF. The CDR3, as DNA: TGTGCCAGCAGGCCCGGGACAGGAGGGAATGAGCAGTTCTTC.

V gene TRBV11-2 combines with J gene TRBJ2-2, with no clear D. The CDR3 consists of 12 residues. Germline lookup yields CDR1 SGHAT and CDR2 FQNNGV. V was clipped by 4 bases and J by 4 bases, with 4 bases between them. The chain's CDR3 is CASSSITGELFF. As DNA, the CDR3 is TGTGCCAGCAGCTCCATCACCGGGGAGCTGTTTTTT.

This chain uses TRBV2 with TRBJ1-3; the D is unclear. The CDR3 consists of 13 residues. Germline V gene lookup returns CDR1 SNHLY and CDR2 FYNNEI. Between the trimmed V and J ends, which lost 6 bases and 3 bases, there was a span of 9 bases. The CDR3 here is CASRGRLGNTIYF. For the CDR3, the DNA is TGTGCCAGCAGGGGCAGGCTTGGAAACACCATATATTTT.

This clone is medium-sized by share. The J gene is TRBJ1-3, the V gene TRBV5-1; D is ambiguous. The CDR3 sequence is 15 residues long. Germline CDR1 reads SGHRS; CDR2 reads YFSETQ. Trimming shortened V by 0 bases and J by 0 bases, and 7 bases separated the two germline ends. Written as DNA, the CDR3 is TGCGCCAGCAGCTTGGGATCGTACTCTGGAAACACCATATATTTT. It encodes CASSLGSYSGNTIYF.

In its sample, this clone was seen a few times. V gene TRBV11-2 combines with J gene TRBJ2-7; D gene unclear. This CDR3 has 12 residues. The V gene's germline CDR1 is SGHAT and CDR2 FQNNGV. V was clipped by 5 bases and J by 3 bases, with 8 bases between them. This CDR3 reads CASSPSNYEQYF. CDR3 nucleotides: TGTGCCAGCAGCCCATCCAACTACGAGCAGTACTTC. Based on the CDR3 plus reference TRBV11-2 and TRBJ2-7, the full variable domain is EAGVAQSPRYKIIEKRQSVAFWCNPISGHATLYWYQQILGQGPKLLIQFQNNGVVDDSQLPKDRFSAERLKGVDSTLKIQPAKLEDSAVYLCASSPSNYEQYFGPGTRLTVT.

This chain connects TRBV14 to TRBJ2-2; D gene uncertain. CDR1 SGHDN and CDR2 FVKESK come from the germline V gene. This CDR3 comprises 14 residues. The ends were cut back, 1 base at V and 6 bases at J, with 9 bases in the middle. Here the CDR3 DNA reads TGTGCCAGCAGCCAAGTCGCGTGGGCCGGGGAGCTGTTTTTT. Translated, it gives CASSQVAWAGELFF.

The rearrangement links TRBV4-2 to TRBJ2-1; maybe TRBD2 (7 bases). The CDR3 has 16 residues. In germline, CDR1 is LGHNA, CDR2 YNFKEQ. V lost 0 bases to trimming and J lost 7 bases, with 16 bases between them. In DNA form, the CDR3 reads TGTGCCAGCAGCCAAGATGGAGAGGGAGGGGGAAATGAGCAGTTCTTC. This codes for CASSQDGEGGGNEQFF.

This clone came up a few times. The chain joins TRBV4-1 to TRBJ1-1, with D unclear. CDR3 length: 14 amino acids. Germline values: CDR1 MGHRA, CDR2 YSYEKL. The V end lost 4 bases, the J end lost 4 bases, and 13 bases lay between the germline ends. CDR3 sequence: CASSPPQGITEAFF. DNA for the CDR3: TGCGCCAGCAGCCCTCCACAAGGTATCACTGAAGCTTTCTTT.

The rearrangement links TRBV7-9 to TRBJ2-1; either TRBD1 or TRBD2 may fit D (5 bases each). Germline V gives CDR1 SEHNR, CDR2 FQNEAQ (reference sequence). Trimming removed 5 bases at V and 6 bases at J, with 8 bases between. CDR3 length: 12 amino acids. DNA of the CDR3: TGTGCCAGCAGCCGGGACGGCAATGAGCAGTTCTTC. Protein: CASSRDGNEQFF.

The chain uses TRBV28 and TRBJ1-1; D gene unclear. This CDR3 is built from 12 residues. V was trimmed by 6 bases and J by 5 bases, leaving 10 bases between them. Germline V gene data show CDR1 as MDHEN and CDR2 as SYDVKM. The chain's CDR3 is CASRYRRTEAFF. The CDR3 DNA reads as TGTGCCAGCAGATACAGAAGGACTGAAGCTTTCTTT.

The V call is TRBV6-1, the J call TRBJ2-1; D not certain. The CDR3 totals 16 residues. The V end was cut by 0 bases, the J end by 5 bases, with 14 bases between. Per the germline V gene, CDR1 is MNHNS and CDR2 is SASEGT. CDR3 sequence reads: CASSEAVASFNNEQFF. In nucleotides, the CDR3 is TGTGCCAGCAGTGAAGCTGTAGCCTCTTTCAACAATGAGCAGTTCTTC.

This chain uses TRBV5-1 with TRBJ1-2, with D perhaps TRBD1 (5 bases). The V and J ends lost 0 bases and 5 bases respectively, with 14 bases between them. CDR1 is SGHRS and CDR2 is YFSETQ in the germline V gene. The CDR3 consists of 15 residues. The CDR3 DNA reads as TGCGCCAGCAGCTTGGAGACAGCTCCGCAATATGGCTACACCTTC. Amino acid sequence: CASSLETAPQYGYTF.

CDR3 DNA: TGCGCCAGCAGCACGGTTGGGCGGGATGAGCAGTTCTTC. Its translation is CASSTVGRDEQFF. The genes are TRBV5-1 and TRBJ2-1; a weak D match, TRBD2 (5 bases). Trimming took 4 bases from V and 8 from J, leaving 13 bases between them. There are 13 residues in the CDR3. Germline V lookup: CDR1 SGHRS, CDR2 YFSETQ.

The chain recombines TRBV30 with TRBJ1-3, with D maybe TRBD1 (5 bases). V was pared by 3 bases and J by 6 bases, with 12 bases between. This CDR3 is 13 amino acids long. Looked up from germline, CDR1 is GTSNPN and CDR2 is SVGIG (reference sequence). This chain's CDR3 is CAWREGAANTIYF. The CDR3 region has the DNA TGTGCCTGGAGGGAAGGGGCCGCAAACACCATATATTTT. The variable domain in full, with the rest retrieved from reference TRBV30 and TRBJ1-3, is SQTIHQWPATLVQPVGSPLSLECTVEGTSNPNLYWYRQAAGRGLQLLFYSVGIGQISSEVPQNLSASRPQDRQFILSSKKLLLSDSGFYLCAWREGAANTIYFGEGSWLTVV.

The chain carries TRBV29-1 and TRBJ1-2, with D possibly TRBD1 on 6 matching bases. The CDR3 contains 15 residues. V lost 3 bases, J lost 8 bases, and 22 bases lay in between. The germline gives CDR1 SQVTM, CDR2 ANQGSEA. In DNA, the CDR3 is TGCAGCGTTGATACCATCGAACAGGGAGCTAGGGGCTACACCTTC. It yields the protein CSVDTIEQGARGYTF.